This TCR beta chain was captured in a study of blood T cell repertoires in COVID-19. Looking at the study overall: Sites in the United States, Italy and Spain provided acute and convalescent COVID-19 samples. PBMCs, B-cell-depleted T cells, or T cells provided the cDNA or gDNA that made up the material.

This CDR3 is built from 14 residues. Germline CDR1 and CDR2: MNHEY and SVGAGI. V shed 5 bases and J shed 1 base, with 11 bases lying between them. Per the authors' pipeline: How many nucleated cells were present was estimated from reference gene primer amplification. The assay was immunoSEQ multiplex PCR, and TCRdb's table has in-frame clones only and misses some. V and J calls and clone size are as listed in that table; D and trimming were resolved from the DNA. The top ten hold around 8% of the sample, which has roughly 140,000 clones, roughly 80% seen once. The TCR originated in a human donor in a cohort sampled during active COVID-19. The chain employs TRBV6-5 and TRBJ2-5; tentatively, D is TRBD1 (5 bases). Source material: peripheral blood. The CDR3 is CASSHDSPQETQYF. The CDR3 nucleotides read TGTGCCAGCAGTCACGACAGCCCCCAAGAGACCCAGTACTTC.